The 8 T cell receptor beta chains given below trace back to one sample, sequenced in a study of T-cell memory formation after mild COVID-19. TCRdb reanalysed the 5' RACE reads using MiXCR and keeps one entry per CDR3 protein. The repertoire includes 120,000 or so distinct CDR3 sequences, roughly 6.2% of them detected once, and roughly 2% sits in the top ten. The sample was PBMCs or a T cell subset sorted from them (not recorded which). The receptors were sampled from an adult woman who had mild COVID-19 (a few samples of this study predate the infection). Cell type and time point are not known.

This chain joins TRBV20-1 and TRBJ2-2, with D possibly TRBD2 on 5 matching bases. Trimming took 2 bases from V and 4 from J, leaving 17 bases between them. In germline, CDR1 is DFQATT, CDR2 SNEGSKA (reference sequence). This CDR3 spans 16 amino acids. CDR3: CSARLRRGLTTGELFF. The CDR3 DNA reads TGCAGTGCTAGACTTAGGAGAGGGTTGACCACCGGGGAGCTGTTTTTT.

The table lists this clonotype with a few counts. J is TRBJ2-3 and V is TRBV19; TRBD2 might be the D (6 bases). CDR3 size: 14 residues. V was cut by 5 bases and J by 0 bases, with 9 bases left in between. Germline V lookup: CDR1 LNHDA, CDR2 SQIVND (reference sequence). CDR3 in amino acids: CASSPTSSTDTQYF. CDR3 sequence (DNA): TGTGCCAGTAGTCCAACTAGCAGCACAGATACGCAGTATTTT.

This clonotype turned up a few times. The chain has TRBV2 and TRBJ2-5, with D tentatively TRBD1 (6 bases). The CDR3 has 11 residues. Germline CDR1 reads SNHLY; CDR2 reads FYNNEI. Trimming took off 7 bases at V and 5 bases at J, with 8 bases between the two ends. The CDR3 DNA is TGTGCCAGCATCCAGGGGGAGACCCAGTACTTC. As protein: CASIQGETQYF.

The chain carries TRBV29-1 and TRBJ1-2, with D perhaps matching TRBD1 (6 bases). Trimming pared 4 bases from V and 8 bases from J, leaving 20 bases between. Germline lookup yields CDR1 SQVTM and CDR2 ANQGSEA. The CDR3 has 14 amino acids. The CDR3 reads CSVGGPGQVDGYTF. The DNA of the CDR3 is TGCAGCGTTGGGGGTCCGGGACAAGTAGACGGCTACACCTTC.

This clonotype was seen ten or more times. The CDR3 DNA reads as TGCGCCAGCAGCGATCAGGGGGGGTCCTACGAGCAGTACTTC. Its translation is CASSDQGGSYEQYF. The chain uses TRBV5-1 and TRBJ2-7; D tentatively fits TRBD1 or TRBD2 (7 bases each). Trimming cost V 4 bases and J 1 base, with 12 bases left between them. The CDR3 is made up of 14 amino acids. Germline V gene lookup returns CDR1 SGHRS and CDR2 YFSETQ.

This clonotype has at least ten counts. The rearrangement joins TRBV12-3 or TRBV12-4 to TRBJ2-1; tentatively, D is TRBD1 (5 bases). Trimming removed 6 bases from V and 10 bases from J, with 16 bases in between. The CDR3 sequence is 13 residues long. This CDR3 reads CASSLGTGLEQFF. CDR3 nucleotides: TGTGCCAGCAGCCTAGGCACAGGCCTCGAGCAGTTCTTC.

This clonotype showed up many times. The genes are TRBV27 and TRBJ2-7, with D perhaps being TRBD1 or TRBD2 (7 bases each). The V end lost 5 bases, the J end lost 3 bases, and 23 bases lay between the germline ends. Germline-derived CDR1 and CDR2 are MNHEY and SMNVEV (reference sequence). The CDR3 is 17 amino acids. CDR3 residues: CASSVSQRDRFFYEQYF. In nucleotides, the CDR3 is TGTGCCAGCAGTGTCTCTCAGCGGGACAGATTCTTCTACGAGCAGTACTTC.

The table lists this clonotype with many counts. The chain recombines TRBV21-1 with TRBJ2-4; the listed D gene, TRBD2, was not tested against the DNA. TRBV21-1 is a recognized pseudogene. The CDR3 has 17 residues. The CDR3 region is CASSKGYQGRAENIQYF. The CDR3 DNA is TGTGCCAGCAGCAAAGGGTACCAGGGCCGAGCGGAAAACATTCAGTACTTC.